The sample holds a few counts of the clone carrying this T cell receptor (beta chain). The source of the sample is a study of identical twins. A universal primer site was added by template switching, and unique molecular identifiers were carried by the cDNA. TCRdb reanalysed the 5' RACE reads using MiXCR and keeps one entry per CDR3 protein. This table has 300,000 or so distinct CDR3 sequences, more than 8% appearing once. In germline, CDR1 is SGHTA, CDR2 FQGNSA. The CDR3 sequence is 14 residues long. V was cut by 3 bases and J by 4 bases, with 13 bases left in between. The same data also went into a second study, on yellow fever vaccine responses in identical twins.

This rearrangement joins TRBV7-2 to TRBJ2-7; D is perhaps TRBD1 (6 bases). The clonotype originates from a woman aged 18-29 years in good health. Sequencing was done on a sample of CD8+ T cells sorted from blood. CDR3 in amino acids: CASSLRDIGYEQYF. CDR3 DNA sequence: TGTGCCAGCAGCTTGAGGGACATCGGGTACGAGCAGTACTTC.